This TCR beta chain emerged from a study of OX40 agonist ivuxolimab in advanced cancers. Study background: Patients receiving dose escalation had hepatocellular carcinoma, melanoma, renal cell or head and neck cancer. Cohort: about 82% men, mean age around 60, aged roughly 20 to 79.

Peripheral blood came from all dose cohorts at three timepoints. This clone was counted a single time. Per the germline V gene, CDR1 is MGHDK and CDR2 is SYGVNS. V was pared by 8 bases and J by 4 bases, with 19 bases of the junction left unmatched. The length of the CDR3 is 18 residues. Clones were read by immunoSEQ multiplex PCR, and TCRdb kept only the in-frame ones, dropping some. The sample has over 75,000 clones, around 90% seen once. Specimen: CD4+ or CD8+ T cells sorted from blood, collected in a trial of the OX40 agonist ivuxolimab. This receptor was taken from an adult with an advanced solid tumor such as melanoma, head and neck, liver or kidney cancer. This sequence joins TRBV25-1 and TRBJ2-2, with 7 bases lining up with TRBD1. CDR3 DNA: TGTGCCAGCGGAAATAGGGGGCGCGACGTTCCCGGCACCGGGGAGCTGTTTTTT. Its protein product is CASGNRGRDVPGTGELFF.